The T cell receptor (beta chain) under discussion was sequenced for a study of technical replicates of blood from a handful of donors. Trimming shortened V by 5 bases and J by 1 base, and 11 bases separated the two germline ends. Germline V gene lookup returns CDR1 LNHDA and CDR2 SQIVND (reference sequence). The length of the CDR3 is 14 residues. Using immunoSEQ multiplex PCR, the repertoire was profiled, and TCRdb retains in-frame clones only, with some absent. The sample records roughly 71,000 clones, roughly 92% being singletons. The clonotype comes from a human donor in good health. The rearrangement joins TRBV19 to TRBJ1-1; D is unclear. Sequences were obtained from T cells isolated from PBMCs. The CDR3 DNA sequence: TGTGCCAGTAGTCCTCAGACACGGAACACTGAAGCTTTCTTT. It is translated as CASSPQTRNTEAFF.